This T cell receptor (beta chain) was captured in a study of cytomegalovirus exposure and HLA in healthy donors. Study summary: An earlier analysis found 120 million or so unique TCR beta sequences from about 190 million T cells.

General study results and limits: Presence/absence analyses supposed approximately even sequencing depth among donors. Follow-up analysis found HLA locus-dependent TCR association rates, highest for DRB1 and lowest for HLA-C.

About this clone: Its specificity is not known.

The PCR used 60 Vbeta and 13 Jbeta primers. Assay: immunoSEQ multiplex PCR; the TCRdb copy retains only in-frame clones and omits some. Seen in this sample are some 130,000 clones; the ten most common clones hold less than 2%. Germline loops: CDR1 SGHTA, CDR2 FQGNSA. After removal of 0 bases from V and 4 bases from J, the junction contained 4 bases not matched to a gene. The CDR3 covers 16 residues. The chain is built from TRBV7-2 and TRBJ2-1; 9 bases are shared with TRBD2. The source material was PBMCs. The clonotype comes from a man aged 18 to 35 in good health and CMV-seronegative. The CDR3 sequence is CASSLAWAGGYNEQFF. The CDR3 DNA is TGTGCCAGCAGCTTAGCCTGGGCGGGAGGGTACAATGAGCAGTTCTTC.